A single sample is the source of the 10 T cell receptor beta chains below, sequenced in a study of blood T cell repertoires in COVID-19. Sequenced by immunoSEQ multiplex PCR; TCRdb stores in-frame clones only, minus some. The sample has 55,000 to 70,000 clones; around 87% are singletons. Input material: peripheral blood. The receptors originated from a man in his fifties or sixties with acute or convalescent COVID-19.

The V and J genes are TRBV4-3 and TRBJ1-4; 7 bases match TRBD1. Germline V CDR1 and CDR2: LGHNA, YSLEER. Unmatched junction bases numbered 6, after V lost 3 bases and J lost 8 bases. This CDR3 is built from 14 residues. In DNA, the CDR3 is TGCGCCAGCAGCCATAGACAGGGCGTCGAAAAACTGTTTTTT. The encoded protein is CASSHRQGVEKLFF.

A single count supports this clone. The chain combines TRBV6-5 with TRBJ2-2, with D unresolved. Trimming took off 2 bases at V and 3 bases at J, with 7 bases between the two ends. Germline V gene data show CDR1 as MNHEY and CDR2 as SVGAGI. There are 14 residues in the CDR3. The CDR3 sequence: CASSYSHYTGELFF. The CDR3 DNA follows: TGTGCCAGCAGTTACAGTCACTACACCGGGGAGCTGTTTTTT.

The chain couples TRBV7-9 to TRBJ2-3, with 7 bases lining up with TRBD1. There are 17 residues in the CDR3. Germline V gives CDR1 SEHNR, CDR2 FQNEAQ (reference sequence). V shed 4 bases and J 0 bases; nucleotides not matched to a gene: 10. The CDR3 here is CASSSTAGTASTDTQYF. CDR3 sequence (DNA): TGTGCCAGCAGCTCGACCGCCGGGACAGCCAGCACAGATACGCAGTATTTT.

This chain links TRBV7-2 with TRBJ2-3; TRBD2 matches at 9 bases. The junction had 9 bases not matched to a gene; V was cut back by 6 bases and J by 2 bases. The CDR3 is 16 amino acids. Germline V gene lookup returns CDR1 SGHTA and CDR2 FQGNSA. CDR3 residues: CASSYQTSGLTDTQYF. The CDR3 DNA sequence: TGTGCCAGCAGTTACCAGACTAGCGGCCTCACAGATACGCAGTATTTT.

The chain has TRBV10-3 and TRBJ1-2; 11 positions match TRBD1. Per germline, CDR1 ENHRY and CDR2 SYGVKD. The CDR3 length is 14 residues. The ends lost 7 bases at V and 6 bases at J; junction bases unmatched: 7. The chain's CDR3 is CAITRTGGADGYTF. In nucleotides, the CDR3 is TGTGCCATCACCCGGACAGGGGGCGCGGATGGCTACACCTTC.

The chain couples TRBV18 to TRBJ1-1; 9 bases match TRBD1. V shed 3 bases, J shed 10 bases, and the junction held 3 bases outside the gene matches. The length of the CDR3 is 12 residues. Germline CDR1 is KGHSH and CDR2 is LQKENI. CDR3 region: CASSPGQGRAFF. CDR3 DNA sequence: TGTGCCAGCTCACCTGGACAGGGGCGAGCTTTCTTT.

The chain recombines TRBV27 with TRBJ1-2, with D perhaps TRBD1 (6 bases). Germline V gene lookup returns CDR1 MNHEY and CDR2 SMNVEV (reference sequence). Trimming left V 6 bases short and J 4 bases short, with 15 bases between. The CDR3 runs to 14 residues. CDR3 nucleotide sequence: TGTGCCAGCAGCCCGGGGTCAGGGGCCTATGGCTACACCTTC. The encoded protein is CASSPGSGAYGYTF.

The chain is built from TRBV2 and TRBJ1-2; 8 nucleotides agree with TRBD1. V was pared by 4 bases and J by 4 bases, with 5 bases of the junction left unmatched. From germline, CDR1 is SNHLY and CDR2 FYNNEI. The CDR3 is made up of 14 amino acids. In DNA, the CDR3 is TGTGCCAGCAGTGGGACAGGGAATCTCTATGGCTACACCTTC. Protein sequence: CASSGTGNLYGYTF.

In its sample, this clone was seen once. The chain has TRBV5-6 and TRBJ1-4; TRBD1 matches at 7 bases. Germline loops: CDR1 SGHDT, CDR2 YYEEEE. CDR3 length: 13 amino acids. V shed 3 bases and J 8 bases; nucleotides not matched to a gene: 4. CDR3 bases: TGTGCCAGCAGCTACCCGACAGGGGAAAAACTGTTTTTT. It translates to CASSYPTGEKLFF.

This clone was seen just once. The V gene is TRBV7-2, the J gene TRBJ2-7, with 11 bases aligning to TRBD2. V shed 1 base, J shed 6 bases, and the junction held 8 bases outside the gene matches. Germline V CDR1 and CDR2: SGHTA, FQGNSA. The CDR3 covers 16 residues. In DNA form, the CDR3 reads TGTGCCAGCAGCTTAGACGTAGCGGGGGGGCCGAGCGAGCAGTACTTC. Protein sequence: CASSLDVAGGPSEQYF.